A single TCR beta chain is shown here with its context. Antigen specificity is unknown. Nashville, Tennessee was home to all donors, each a Caucasian adult. Deep-level assay runs were performed. The assay was immunoSEQ multiplex PCR, and TCRdb's table has in-frame clones only and misses some. The table shows 900,000 to 1,200,000 clones, with approximately 80% occurring only once. The CDR3 covers 14 residues. CDR1 and CDR2 (germline): ENHRY, SYGVKD. V gave up 5 bases and J gave up 5 bases; unmatched junction bases: 6. This sample was taken from a study of shared clonotypes between healthy human individuals. Study information: Three plates each covered CD4 naive and memory; CD8 naive two, CD8 memory one. Study findings and constraints: With a handful of donors compared, 4% to 5.5% of naive CD4 clonotypes were shared.

This TCR was recovered from a man aged 18 to 30 in good health. Some clones in this sample may be carry-over from other donors' samples. The gene calls are TRBV10-3 and TRBJ1-5; 7 bases line up with TRBD1. The sample comprised memory CD4+ T cells from PBMCs. The sample's subset: CD45RA-negative fraction. CDR3 amino acids: CAISMSQGDQPQHF. The CDR3 nucleotides read TGTGCCATCAGTATGTCGCAGGGGGATCAGCCCCAGCATTTT.